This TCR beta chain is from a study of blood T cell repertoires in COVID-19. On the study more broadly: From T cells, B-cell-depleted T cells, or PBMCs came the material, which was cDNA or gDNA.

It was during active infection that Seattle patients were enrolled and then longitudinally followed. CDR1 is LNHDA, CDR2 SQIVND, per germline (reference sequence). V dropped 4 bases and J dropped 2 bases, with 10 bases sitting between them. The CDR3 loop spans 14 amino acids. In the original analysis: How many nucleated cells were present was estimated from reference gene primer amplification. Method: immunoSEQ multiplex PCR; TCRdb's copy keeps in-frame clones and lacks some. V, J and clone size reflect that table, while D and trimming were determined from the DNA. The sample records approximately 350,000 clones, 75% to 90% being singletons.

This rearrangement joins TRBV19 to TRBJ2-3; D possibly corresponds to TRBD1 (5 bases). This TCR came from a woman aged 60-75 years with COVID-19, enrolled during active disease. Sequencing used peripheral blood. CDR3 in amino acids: CASSTSTATDTQYF. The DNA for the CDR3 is TGTGCCAGTAGTACGTCGACAGCCACAGATACGCAGTATTTT.